A selection of T cell receptor beta chains follows, all from one sample in a study of blood T cells in healthy people across ages. Each CDR3 protein gets one entry after TCRdb re-called the 5' RACE reads with MiXCR. The repertoire has about 1.8 million distinct CDR3 sequences, around half of them found once; the top ten carry less than 2.5%. The source material was blood. The receptor source for this set is a woman in her thirties or forties in good health. The CDR3 runs from the conserved cysteine through the conserved F or W. The D gene is left open where the match is weak. Clone size is shown for a subset of rows, as once, few, many or a class of expanded clone.

abundance,j_gene,d_gene,v_gene,CDR3aa,CDR3nt
NA,TRBJ1-1,NA,TRBV7-9,CASSLPVPMNTEAFF,TGTGCCAGCAGCTTACCTGTCCCGATGAACACTGAAGCTTTCTTT
NA,TRBJ2-2,TRBD1,TRBV29-1,CSVWTGTTGELFF,TGCAGCGTCTGGACAGGGACCACCGGGGAGCTGTTTTTT
NA,TRBJ2-7,TRBD1,TRBV18,CASSPTGWDEQYF,TGTGCCAGCTCACCGACAGGGTGGGACGAGCAGTACTTC
NA,TRBJ2-1,TRBD1,TRBV28,CASSPRGLTYNEQFF,TGTGCCAGCAGCCCCAGGGGGCTAACCTACAATGAGCAGTTCTTC
few,TRBJ2-1,TRBD2,TRBV6-2/TRBV6-3,CASSRPGLDYNEQFF,TGTGCCAGCAGTCGGCCGGGACTAGACTACAATGAGCAGTTCTTC
NA,TRBJ2-7,TRBD1,TRBV6-5,CASGTGNPYEQYF,TGTGCCAGCGGGACAGGCAATCCCTACGAGCAGTACTTC
NA,TRBJ1-2,NA,TRBV6-5,CASTPDSFYGYTF,TGTGCCAGCACCCCCGACTCTTTCTATGGCTACACCTTC
NA,TRBJ2-7,NA,TRBV11-3,CASSLKAAGTYEQYF,TGTGCCAGCAGCTTAAAGGCGGCAGGGACCTACGAGCAGTACTTC
few,TRBJ2-3,NA,TRBV6-5,CASSYTAGLGPDTQYF,TGTGCCAGCAGTTACACCGCGGGGTTGGGCCCAGATACGCAGTATTTT
NA,TRBJ2-1,TRBD1,TRBV28,CASRLGTGTPWGDEQFF,TGTGCCAGCAGACTAGGGACAGGGACCCCATGGGGGGATGAGCAGTTCTTC
few,TRBJ2-3,NA,TRBV7-2,CASTEWGDTQYF,TGTGCCAGCACTGAATGGGGAGATACGCAGTATTTT
few,TRBJ2-5,NA,TRBV28,CASSSPGLGARETQYF,TGTGCCAGCAGTTCGCCTGGACTTGGGGCAAGAGAGACCCAGTACTTC
once,TRBJ1-6,NA,TRBV5-1,CASSPATGLNSPLHF,TGCGCCAGTAGCCCCGCGACAGGCCTTAATTCACCCCTCCACTTT
NA,TRBJ2-3,NA,TRBV4-1,CASSQAFAETDTQYF,TGCGCCAGCAGCCAAGCTTTCGCGGAAACAGATACGCAGTATTTT
NA,TRBJ2-1,TRBD1,TRBV5-1,CASTPDRAAHNEQFF,TGCGCCAGCACCCCAGACAGGGCCGCCCACAATGAGCAGTTCTTC
once,TRBJ1-6,NA,TRBV29-1,CSARRTEESPLHF,TGCAGCGCCCGCCGGACAGAGGAATCACCCCTCCACTTT
NA,TRBJ2-1,NA,TRBV5-6,CASSLGGDGRLLYNEQFF,TGTGCCAGCAGCTTGGGCGGGGACGGGCGACTCCTCTACAATGAGCAGTTCTTC
NA,TRBJ2-3,TRBD2,TRBV11-2,CASRQRGGLDTQYF,TGTGCCAGCAGGCAGCGGGGGGGCCTCGATACGCAGTATTTT
few,TRBJ2-5,TRBD2,TRBV5-1,CASSTTGTSGLTEETQYF,TGCGCCAGCAGTACTACCGGGACTAGCGGGTTGACGGAAGAGACCCAGTACTTC
few,TRBJ2-5,NA,TRBV20-1,CSATDSLETQYF,TGCAGTGCTACCGACTCCTTAGAGACCCAGTACTTC
NA,TRBJ1-2,NA,TRBV5-4,CASRMAGRSYGYTF,TGTGCCAGCAGGATGGCAGGTCGGAGCTATGGCTACACCTTC
NA,TRBJ2-3,NA,TRBV7-2,CASSFWGLDTDTQYF,TGTGCCAGCAGCTTCTGGGGGCTGGACACAGATACGCAGTATTTT
once,TRBJ1-6,NA,TRBV28,CAGRGKGYNSPLHF,TGTGCCGGGCGGGGAAAAGGGTATAATTCACCCCTCCACTTT
NA,TRBJ1-2,NA,TRBV25-1,CASSGFRGLLNYGYTF,TGTGCCAGCAGTGGATTCAGGGGCCTCCTTAACTATGGCTACACCTTC
NA,TRBJ2-5,TRBD2,TRBV15,CATSTLAGGPVGQETQYF,TGTGCCACCAGCACCTTGGCGGGGGGGCCCGTAGGGCAAGAGACCCAGTACTTC
NA,TRBJ1-2,NA,TRBV27,CASSSLDRYYGCTF,TGTGCCAGCAGTTCCCTGGACAGATACTATGGCTGCACCTTC
NA,TRBJ2-3,NA,TRBV5-4,CASSTKSHTDTQYF,TGTGCCAGCAGCACCAAGAGCCACACAGATACGCAGTATTTT
NA,TRBJ2-3,NA,TRBV25-1,CASSNPSTEGPDTQYF,TGTGCCAGCTCAAACCCCTCGACAGAGGGTCCAGATACGCAGTATTTT
NA,TRBJ2-3,TRBD2,TRBV20-1,CSARAPFGTSGGFTDTQYF,TGCAGTGCTAGAGCTCCGTTTGGGACTAGCGGGGGTTTCACAGATACGCAGTATTTT
NA,TRBJ2-1,NA,TRBV7-2,CASSPVPDSYNEQFF,TGTGCCAGCAGTCCCGTTCCCGACTCCTACAATGAGCAGTTCTTC
NA,TRBJ1-1,NA,TRBV10-3,CAISESSHLGFVAAFF,TGTGCCATCAGTGAGTCGTCACACTTAGGGTTCGTCGCAGCTTTCTTT
few,TRBJ2-3,NA,TRBV6-6,CASSYGPASTDTQYF,TGTGCCAGCAGTTACGGGCCTGCAAGCACAGATACGCAGTATTTT
NA,TRBJ2-7,NA,TRBV7-2,CASSLGTQGHEQYF,TGTGCCAGCAGCCTAGGGACCCAGGGTCACGAGCAGTACTTC
NA,TRBJ2-7,TRBD2,TRBV20-1,CSAITSGGDYNEQYF,TGCAGTGCAATTACTAGCGGGGGGGACTACAATGAGCAGTACTTC
NA,TRBJ2-1,NA,TRBV6-5,CASSYSTFLNNEQFF,TGTGCCAGCAGTTACTCAACATTCCTAAACAATGAGCAGTTCTTC
few,TRBJ1-2,NA,TRBV25-1,CASSEYIDSYGYTF,TGTGCCAGCAGTGAATATATTGACAGCTATGGCTACACCTTC